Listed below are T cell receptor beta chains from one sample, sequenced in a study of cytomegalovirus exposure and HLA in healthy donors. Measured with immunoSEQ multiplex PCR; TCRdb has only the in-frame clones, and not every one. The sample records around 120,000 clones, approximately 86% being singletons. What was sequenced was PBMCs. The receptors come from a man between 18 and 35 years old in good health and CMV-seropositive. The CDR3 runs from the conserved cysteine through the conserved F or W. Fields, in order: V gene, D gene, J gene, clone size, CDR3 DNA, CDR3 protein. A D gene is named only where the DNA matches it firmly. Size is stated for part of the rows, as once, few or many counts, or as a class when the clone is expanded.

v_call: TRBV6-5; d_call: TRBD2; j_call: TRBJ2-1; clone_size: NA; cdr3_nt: TGTGCCAGCAGTCCCCGTGCGGGAGTCATGCATGAGCAGTTCTTC; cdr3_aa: CASSPRAGVMHEQFF
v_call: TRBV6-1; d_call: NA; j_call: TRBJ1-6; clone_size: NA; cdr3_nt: TGTGCCAGCAGCGAAAGTCCGCCGGGGTCCTATAATTCACCCCTCCACTTT; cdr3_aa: CASSESPPGSYNSPLHF
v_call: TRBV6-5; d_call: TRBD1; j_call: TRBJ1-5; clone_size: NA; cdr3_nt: TGTGCCAGCAGTTCCGGACAGGGGGCGAATCAGCCCCAGCATTTT; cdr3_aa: CASSSGQGANQPQHF
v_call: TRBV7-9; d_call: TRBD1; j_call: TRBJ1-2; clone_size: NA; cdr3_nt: TGTGCCAGCAGCCCTACCGGGACAGGTAGTGGCTACACCTTC; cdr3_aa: CASSPTGTGSGYTF
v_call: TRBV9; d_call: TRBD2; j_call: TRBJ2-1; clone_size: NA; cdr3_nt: TGTGCCAGCAGCCCGACTAGCGACCACAATGAGCAGTTCTTC; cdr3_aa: CASSPTSDHNEQFF
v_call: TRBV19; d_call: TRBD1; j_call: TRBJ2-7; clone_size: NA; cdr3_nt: TGTGCCAGTAGTCCCGGACAGGGACCTGCCTACGAGCAGTACTTC; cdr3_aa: CASSPGQGPAYEQYF
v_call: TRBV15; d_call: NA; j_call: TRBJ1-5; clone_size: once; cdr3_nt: TGTGCCACCAGCAGAACAAGGGGCCTCGGCGTCCAGCCCCAGCATTTT; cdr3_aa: CATSRTRGLGVQPQHF
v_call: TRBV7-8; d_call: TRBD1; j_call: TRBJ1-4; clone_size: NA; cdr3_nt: TGTGCCAGCAGCTCGGGGGACAGTAATGAAAAACTGTTTTTT; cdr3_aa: CASSSGDSNEKLFF
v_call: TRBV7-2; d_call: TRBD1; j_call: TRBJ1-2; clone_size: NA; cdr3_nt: TGTGCCAGCAGCTTACCGGGACAGGCTGCGAACTATGGCTACACCTTC; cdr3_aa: CASSLPGQAANYGYTF
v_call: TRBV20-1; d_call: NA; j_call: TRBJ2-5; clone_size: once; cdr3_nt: TGCAGTGCTTATCAAGAGACCCAGTACTTC; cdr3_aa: CSAYQETQYF
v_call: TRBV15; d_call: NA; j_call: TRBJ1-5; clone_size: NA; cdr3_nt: TGTGCCACCAGCAGAGTGCCGGGATCCAATCAGCCCCAGCATTTT; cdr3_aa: CATSRVPGSNQPQHF
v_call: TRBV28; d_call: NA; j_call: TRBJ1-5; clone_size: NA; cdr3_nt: TGTGCCAGCAGTCCAGGGTGGGGTGGCAATCAGCCCCAGCATTTT; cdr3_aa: CASSPGWGGNQPQHF
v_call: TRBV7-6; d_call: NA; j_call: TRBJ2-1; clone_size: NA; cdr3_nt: TGTGCCAGCAGCTTAGGAGGAACGGTAGTGAGGGAGCAGTTCTTC; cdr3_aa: CASSLGGTVVREQFF
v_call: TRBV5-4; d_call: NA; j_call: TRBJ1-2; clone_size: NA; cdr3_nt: TGTGCCAGCAGCCCCCGGGGAGGAGACTATGGCTACACCTTC; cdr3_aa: CASSPRGGDYGYTF
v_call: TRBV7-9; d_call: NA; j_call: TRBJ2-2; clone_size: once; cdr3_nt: TGTGCCAGCAGCGATCAGGGGAGCCGGGAGCTGTTTTTT; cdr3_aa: CASSDQGSRELFF
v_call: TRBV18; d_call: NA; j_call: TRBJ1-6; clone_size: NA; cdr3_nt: TGTGCCAGCTCACTCACAGTTCACAGAAATAATTCACCCCTCCACTTT; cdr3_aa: CASSLTVHRNNSPLHF
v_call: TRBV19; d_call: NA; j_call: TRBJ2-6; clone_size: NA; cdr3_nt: TGTGCCAGTAGCTCCTCTGGGGCCAACGTCCTGACTTTC; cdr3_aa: CASSSSGANVLTF
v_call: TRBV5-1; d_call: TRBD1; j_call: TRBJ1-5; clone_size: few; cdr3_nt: TGCGCCAGCAGCAGGACAGGCCGACAGCCCCAGCATTTT; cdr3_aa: CASSRTGRQPQHF
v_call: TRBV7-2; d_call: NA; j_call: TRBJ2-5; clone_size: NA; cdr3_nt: TGTGCCAGCAGCTCCCCTGGGGGCAAGAGGGAGACCCAGTACTTC; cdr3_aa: CASSSPGGKRETQYF
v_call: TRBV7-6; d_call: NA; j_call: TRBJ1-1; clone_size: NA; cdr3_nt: TGTGCCAGCAGCCTACTTGACAGTTCTACTTTGAACACTGAAGCTTTCTTT; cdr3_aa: CASSLLDSSTLNTEAFF
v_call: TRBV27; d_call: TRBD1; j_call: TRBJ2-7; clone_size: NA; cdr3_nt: TGTGCCAGCAGTCCGGGACAGTCCTACGAGCAGTACTTC; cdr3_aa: CASSPGQSYEQYF
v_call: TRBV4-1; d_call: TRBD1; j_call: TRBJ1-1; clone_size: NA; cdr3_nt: TGCGCCAGCAGCCAACCATCACAGGGGTGGAACTCTGAAGCTTTCTTT; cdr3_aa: CASSQPSQGWNSEAFF
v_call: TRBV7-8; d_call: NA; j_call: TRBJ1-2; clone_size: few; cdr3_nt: TGTGCCAGCAGCCAGGACAGCCGTTTCAACTATGGCTACACCTTC; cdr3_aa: CASSQDSRFNYGYTF
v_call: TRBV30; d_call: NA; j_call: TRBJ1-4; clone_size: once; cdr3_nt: TGTGCCTGGGCCGGACAGACAACTAATGAAAAACTGTTTTTT; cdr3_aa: CAWAGQTTNEKLFF
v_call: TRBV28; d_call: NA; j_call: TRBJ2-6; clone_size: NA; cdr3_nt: TGTGCCAGCAGTTTAAAGCTCTTCTCTGGGGCCAACGTCCTGACTTTC; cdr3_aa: CASSLKLFSGANVLTF
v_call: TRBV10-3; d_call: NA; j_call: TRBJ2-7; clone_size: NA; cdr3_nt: TGTGCCATCAGTGAGTCCCACCAGGTCTCCTACGAGCAGTACTTC; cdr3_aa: CAISESHQVSYEQYF
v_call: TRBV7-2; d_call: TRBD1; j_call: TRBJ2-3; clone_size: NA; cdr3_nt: TGTGCCAGCAGCTTAGTTATAGGACAGGGGATAGATACGCAGTATTTT; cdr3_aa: CASSLVIGQGIDTQYF
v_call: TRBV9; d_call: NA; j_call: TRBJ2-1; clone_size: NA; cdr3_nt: TGTGCCAGCAGCGTGGGACTCGCCCATGAGCAGTTCTTC; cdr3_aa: CASSVGLAHEQFF
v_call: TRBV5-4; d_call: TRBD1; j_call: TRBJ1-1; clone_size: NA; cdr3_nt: TGTGCCAGCAGCCCGCCAGGGGCTCAACAGGGGGCGAATGGTGAAGCTTTCTTT; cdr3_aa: CASSPPGAQQGANGEAFF